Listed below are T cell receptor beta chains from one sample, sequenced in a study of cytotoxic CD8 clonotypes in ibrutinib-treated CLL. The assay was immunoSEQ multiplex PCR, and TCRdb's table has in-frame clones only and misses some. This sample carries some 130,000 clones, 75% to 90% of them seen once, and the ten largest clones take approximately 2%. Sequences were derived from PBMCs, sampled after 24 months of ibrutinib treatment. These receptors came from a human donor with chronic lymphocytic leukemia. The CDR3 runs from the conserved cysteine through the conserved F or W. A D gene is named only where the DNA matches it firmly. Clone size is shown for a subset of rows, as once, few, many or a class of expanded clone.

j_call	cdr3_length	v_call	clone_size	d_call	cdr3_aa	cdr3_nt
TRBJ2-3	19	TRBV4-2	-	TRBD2	CASSQVGLAGGRGTDTQYF	TGTGCCAGCAGCCAAGTGGGACTAGCGGGGGGGCGGGGCACAGATACGCAGTATTTT
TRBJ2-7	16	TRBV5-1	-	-	CASSRSSATDAYEQYF	TGCGCCAGCAGCCGCTCCAGTGCGACGGACGCCTACGAGCAGTACTTC
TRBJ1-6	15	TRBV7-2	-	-	CASSIEGSYNSPLHF	TGTGCCAGCAGCATTGAGGGCTCCTATAATTCACCCCTCCACTTT
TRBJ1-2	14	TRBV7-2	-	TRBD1	CASSRPGQGYGYTF	TGTGCCAGCAGCCGTCCGGGACAGGGGTACGGCTACACCTTC
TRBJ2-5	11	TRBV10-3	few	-	CAISTGETQYF	TGTGCCATCTCAACCGGAGAGACCCAGTACTTC
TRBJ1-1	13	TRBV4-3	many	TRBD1	CASSLTGGTEAFF	TGCGCCAGCAGCCTTACAGGGGGCACTGAAGCTTTCTTT
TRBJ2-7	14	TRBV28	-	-	CASKQGSYRYEQYF	TGTGCCAGCAAACAGGGCTCATATCGGTACGAGCAGTACTTC
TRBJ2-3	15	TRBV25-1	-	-	CASSFRQASTDTQYF	TGTGCCAGCAGTTTCAGACAGGCGTCCACAGATACGCAGTATTTT
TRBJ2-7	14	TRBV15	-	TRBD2	CATSRDREGAEQYF	TGTGCCACCAGCAGAGACCGGGAGGGCGCCGAGCAGTACTTC
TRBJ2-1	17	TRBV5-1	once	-	CASSLRLFGLSYNEQFF	TGCGCCAGCAGCTTGCGCCTCTTTGGGCTATCCTACAATGAGCAGTTCTTC
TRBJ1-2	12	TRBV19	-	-	CASNTEYYGYTF	TGTGCCAGTAATACAGAATACTATGGCTACACCTTC
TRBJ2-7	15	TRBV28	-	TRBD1	CASSYPDRGGYEQYF	TGTGCCAGCAGTTACCCGGACAGGGGCGGATACGAGCAGTACTTC
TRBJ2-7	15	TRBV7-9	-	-	CASSLAGDTAYEQYF	TGTGCCAGCAGCTTAGCCGGGGATACAGCCTACGAGCAGTACTTC
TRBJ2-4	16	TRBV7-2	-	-	CASSLDGLGAKNIQYF	TGTGCCAGCAGCTTAGATGGGTTGGGGGCCAAAAACATTCAGTACTTC
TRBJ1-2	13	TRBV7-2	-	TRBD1	CASSFDRVDGYTF	TGTGCCAGCAGCTTCGACAGGGTAGATGGCTACACCTTC
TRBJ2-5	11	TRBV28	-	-	CVTAGRQTQYF	TGTGTCACGGCGGGGCGGCAGACCCAGTACTTC
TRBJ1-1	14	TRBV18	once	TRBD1	CASSPGQGASEAFF	TGTGCCAGCTCACCGGGACAGGGGGCAAGTGAAGCTTTCTTT
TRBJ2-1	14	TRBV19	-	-	CASNTGTSYNEQFF	TGTGCCAGTAACACAGGGACCTCCTACAATGAGCAGTTCTTC
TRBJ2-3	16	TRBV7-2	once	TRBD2	CASSKSASGYTDTQYF	TGTGCCAGCAGCAAAAGCGCTAGCGGTTACACAGATACGCAGTATTTT
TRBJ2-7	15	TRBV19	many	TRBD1	CASSLSGTGVYEQYF	TGTGCCAGTAGTCTCTCGGGGACAGGGGTCTACGAGCAGTACTTC
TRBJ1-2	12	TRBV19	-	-	CASSRQGNGYTF	TGTGCCAGTAGTCGGCAGGGGAACGGCTACACCTTC
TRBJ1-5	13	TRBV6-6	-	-	CASSSRTDQPQHF	TGTGCCAGCAGCTCTAGGACAGATCAGCCCCAGCATTTT
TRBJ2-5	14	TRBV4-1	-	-	CASSQFLRQKTQYF	TGCGCCAGCAGCCAGTTTCTCAGACAGAAGACCCAGTACTTC
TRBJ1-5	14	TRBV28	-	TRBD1	CASGRTGVGQPQHF	TGTGCCAGCGGGCGGACAGGGGTAGGCCAGCCCCAGCATTTT
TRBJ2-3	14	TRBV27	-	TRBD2	CASSRTRKGDTQYF	TGTGCCAGCAGTAGGACTAGAAAGGGAGATACGCAGTATTTT
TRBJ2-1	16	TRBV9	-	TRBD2	CASSVGSGTSVNEQFF	TGTGCCAGCAGCGTAGGTTCCGGGACTAGCGTGAATGAGCAGTTCTTC
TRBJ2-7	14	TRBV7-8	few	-	CASSPRRRLLEQYF	TGTGCCAGCAGCCCCCGGCGGCGTCTCCTCGAGCAGTACTTC
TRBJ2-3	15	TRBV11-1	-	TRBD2	CASSFSAGGEDTQYF	TGTGCCAGCAGCTTTTCAGCCGGGGGGGAAGATACGCAGTATTTT
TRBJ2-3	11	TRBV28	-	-	CASAEQGREYF	TGTGCCAGCGCCGAACAGGGAAGGGAATATTTT
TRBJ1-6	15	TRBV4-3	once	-	CASSPGQQRDSPLHF	TGCGCCAGCAGCCCAGGGCAACAGAGAGATTCACCCCTCCACTTT
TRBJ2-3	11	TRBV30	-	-	CAWKSADTQYF	TGTGCCTGGAAGTCCGCAGATACGCAGTATTTT
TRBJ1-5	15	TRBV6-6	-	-	CASSYNQGPNQPQHF	TGTGCCAGCAGTTACAATCAGGGGCCAAATCAGCCCCAGCATTTT
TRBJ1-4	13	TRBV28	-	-	CASNHGGREKLFF	TGTGCCAGCAATCATGGTGGGCGTGAAAAACTGTTTTTT
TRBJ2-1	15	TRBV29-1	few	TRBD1	CSATLGQGVYNEQFF	TGCAGCGCCACCCTGGGACAGGGGGTCTACAATGAGCAGTTCTTC
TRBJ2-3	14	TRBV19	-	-	CASKPDTLTDTQYF	TGTGCCAGTAAACCGGACACCCTCACAGATACGCAGTATTTT
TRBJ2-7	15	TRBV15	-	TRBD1	CATSREAGGGYEQYF	TGTGCCACCAGCAGAGAGGCAGGGGGCGGCTACGAGCAGTACTTC
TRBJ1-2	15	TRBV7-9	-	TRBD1	CASSFTGGSANGYTF	TGTGCCAGCAGCTTCACAGGGGGGTCTGCCAATGGCTACACCTTC